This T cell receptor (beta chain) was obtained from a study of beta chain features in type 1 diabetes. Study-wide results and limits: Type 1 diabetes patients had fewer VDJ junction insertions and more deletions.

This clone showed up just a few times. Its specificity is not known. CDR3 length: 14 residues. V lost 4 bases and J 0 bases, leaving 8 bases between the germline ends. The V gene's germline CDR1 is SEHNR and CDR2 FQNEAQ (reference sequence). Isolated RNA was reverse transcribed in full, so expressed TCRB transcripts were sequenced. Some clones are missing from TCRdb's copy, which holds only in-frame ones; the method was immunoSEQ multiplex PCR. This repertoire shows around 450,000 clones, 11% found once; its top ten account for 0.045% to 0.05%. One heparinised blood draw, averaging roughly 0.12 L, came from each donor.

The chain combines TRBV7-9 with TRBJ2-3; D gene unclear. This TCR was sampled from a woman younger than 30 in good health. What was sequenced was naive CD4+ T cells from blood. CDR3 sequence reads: CASSSFSSTDTQYF. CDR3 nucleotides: TGTGCCAGCAGCTCCTTCTCTAGCACAGATACGCAGTATTTT.